This T cell receptor beta chain was captured in a study of blood T cell repertoires in COVID-19. On the study more broadly: The analysed material was cDNA or gDNA that came from T cells, B-cell-depleted T cells, or PBMCs.

Generated by immunoSEQ multiplex PCR, the TCRdb table keeps only in-frame clones and is missing some. The sample has fewer than 200,000 clones; around four fifths are singletons. Germline V gene data show CDR1 as SGHNT and CDR2 as YYREEE (reference sequence). The CDR3 covers 15 residues. After removal of 4 bases from V and 5 bases from J, the junction contained 7 bases not matched to a gene. The receptor was isolated from a man aged 45-65 years who had recovered from COVID-19. The chain links TRBV5-4 to TRBJ2-7; 12 bases line up with TRBD2. Sequencing used PBMCs or T cells enriched from blood (not recorded which). CDR3 DNA: TGTGCCAGCAGCCCGACTAGCGGGGGTTTCAACGAGCAGTACTTC. The encoded protein is CASSPTSGGFNEQYF. The full variable domain, with the rest looked up from reference TRBV5-4 and TRBJ2-7, is ETGVTQSPTHLIKTRGQQVTLRCSSQSGHNTVSWYQQALGQGPQFIFQYYREEENGRGNFPPRFSGLQFPNYSSELNVNALELDDSALYLCASSPTSGGFNEQYFGPGTRLTVT.